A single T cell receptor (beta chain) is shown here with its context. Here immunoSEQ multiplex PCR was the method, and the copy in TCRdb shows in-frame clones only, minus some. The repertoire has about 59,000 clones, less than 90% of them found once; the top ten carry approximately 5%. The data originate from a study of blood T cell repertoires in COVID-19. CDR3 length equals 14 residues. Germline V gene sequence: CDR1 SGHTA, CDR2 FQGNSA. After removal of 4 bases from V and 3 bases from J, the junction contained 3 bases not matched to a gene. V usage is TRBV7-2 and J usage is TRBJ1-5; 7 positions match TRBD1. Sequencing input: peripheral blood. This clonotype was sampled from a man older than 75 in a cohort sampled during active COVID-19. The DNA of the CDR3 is TGTGCCAGCAGCTCGGACAGGTTCAATCAGCCCCAGCATTTT. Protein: CASSSDRFNQPQHF.